Described below is a single TCR beta chain sequence and its context. Its specificity is unknown. The V gene's germline CDR1 is MNHEY and CDR2 SMNVEV (reference sequence). V was cut by 4 bases and J by 3 bases, with 11 bases left in between. There are 14 residues in the CDR3. The data belong to a study of beta chain features in type 1 diabetes. Findings of the study overall: Cells that show high TCR expression could be over-represented by cDNA sequencing. TCRB CDR3 length was moderately but significantly reduced in all four CD4+ subsets of Type 1 diabetes patients.

All of the isolated RNA was reverse transcribed, so expressed TCRB transcripts were sequenced. An average around 3.8 million reads came from naive, central memory and regulatory T cell samples. Only in-frame clones appear in the TCRdb table, and some are missing; sequencing was by immunoSEQ multiplex PCR. The sample has 300,000 to 350,000 clones, roughly 14% seen once. The single heparinised draw taken from each donor contained around 100 mL of blood on average. Isolation of CD4+ naive, central memory, regulatory and stem cell-like memory cells was achieved by sorting via CD45RO/CCR7/CD25/CD127/CD95/CD27.

Sequencing was performed on naive CD4+ T cells from blood. The V call is TRBV27, the J call TRBJ2-3; perhaps TRBD2 as D (5 bases). This receptor was obtained from a woman between 18 and 30 years old with type 1 diabetes. CDR3 sequence reads: CASSSGRETDTQYF. CDR3 bases: TGTGCCAGCAGTTCAGGCCGGGAAACAGATACGCAGTATTTT.